The sequence of this T cell receptor (beta chain) was determined in a study of blood T cell repertoires in COVID-19. Study at large: COVID-19 samples, acute and convalescent, were from the United States, Italy and Spain. Nucleic acid was either cDNA or gDNA, and it came from T cells, B-cell-depleted T cells, or PBMCs.

CDR1 and CDR2 from the germline V gene are SGHRS and YFSETQ. The CDR3 spans 15 residues. The V end was cut by 0 bases, the J end by 0 bases, with 7 bases between. Profiling relied on immunoSEQ multiplex PCR, and the TCRdb table lists in-frame clones only, not all of them. The data show some 190,000 clones, with approximately 79% seen just once and around 12% held by the top ten. The TCR sequence derives from a woman aged 50 to 60 with acute or convalescent COVID-19. The sequenced material came from peripheral blood. The rearrangement joins TRBV5-1 to TRBJ1-5; D unclear. The CDR3 is CASSLEVYSNQPQHF. The CDR3 DNA is TGCGCCAGCAGCTTGGAAGTCTATAGCAATCAGCCCCAGCATTTT.